These T cell receptor beta chains were read from a single sample in a study of cytomegalovirus exposure and HLA in healthy donors. Sequenced by immunoSEQ multiplex PCR; TCRdb stores in-frame clones only, minus some. This table holds around 130,000 clones, 74% found once. What was sequenced was PBMCs. Source of these receptors: a woman aged 50 to 65 in good health and CMV-seropositive. Each CDR3 is given with its conserved first and last residue. The order of the fields is clone size, J gene, V gene, D gene, CDR3 DNA, CDR3 protein. A D gene is named only where the DNA matches it firmly. Part of the rows lack a size; the others show once, few, many or a class for expanded clones.

>-|TRBJ1-2|TRBV7-2|-
TGTGCCAGCAGCCCGCAGGGACTTGGCTACACCTTC
CASSPQGLGYTF
>-|TRBJ2-7|TRBV7-2|-
TGTGCCAGCAGCTTATTGGGGAGAATTAGCTCCTACGAGCAGTACTTC
CASSLLGRISSYEQYF
>few|TRBJ1-1|TRBV5-1|-
TGCGCCAGCAGCTTTGGTTGGGGCCAAGCGAACACTGAAGCTTTCTTT
CASSFGWGQANTEAFF
>-|TRBJ2-5|TRBV15|TRBD2
TGTGCCACCAGAGGTAGCGGGGGGGAGACCCAGTACTTC
CATRGSGGETQYF
>-|TRBJ1-1|TRBV10-2|-
TGCGCCAGCAGTGATAATCCAGGCGCAGCTTTCTTT
CASSDNPGAAFF
>-|TRBJ2-3|TRBV11-2|TRBD2
TGTGCCAGCAGCCTCCTTGGAGCGGGAGCTAGCACAGATACGCAGTATTTT
CASSLLGAGASTDTQYF
>-|TRBJ1-5|TRBV7-9|TRBD1
TGTGCCAGCAGCCCAGGGGGTGGTCAGCCCCAGCATTTT
CASSPGGGQPQHF
>-|TRBJ2-7|TRBV2|TRBD1
TGTGCCAGCAGTTCGGACAGGGGGACAGACGAGCAGTACTTC
CASSSDRGTDEQYF
>-|TRBJ1-4|TRBV11-1|-
TGTGCCAGCAGGGAGGACCTCCACCTTGAAAAACTGTTTTTT
CASREDLHLEKLFF
>few|TRBJ1-1|TRBV7-9|TRBD1
TGTGCCAGTAAAACCGGACAGGGGAATGGTGAAGCTTTCTTT
CASKTGQGNGEAFF
>-|TRBJ2-7|TRBV18|TRBD1
TGTGCCAGCTCCGAGGGGGCCGTCTACGAGCAGTACTTC
CASSEGAVYEQYF
>-|TRBJ2-1|TRBV27|-
TGTGCCAGCAGTTTTCGCGGGGCCAGCTACAATGAGCAGTTCTTC
CASSFRGASYNEQFF
>-|TRBJ1-5|TRBV7-8|-
TGTGCCAGCAGCTTAGCATCCCAGTCGAATCAGCCCCAGCATTTT
CASSLASQSNQPQHF
>-|TRBJ1-5|TRBV9|-
TGTGCCAGCAGCGTAGGATTAAGGGACGGGGACATCATGCCCCAGCATTTT
CASSVGLRDGDIMPQHF
>-|TRBJ1-4|TRBV5-4|-
TGTGCCAGCAGCTCCGGGGGGGACATAAGTAATGAAAAACTGTTTTTT
CASSSGGDISNEKLFF
>few|TRBJ2-3|TRBV6-5|TRBD2
TGTGCCAGCACGAGCGGGGGACCTGGTACGCAGTATTTT
CASTSGGPGTQYF
>few|TRBJ2-7|TRBV11-3|TRBD1
TGTGCCAGCAGCCTCGGGACAGGGGAGGCCGAGCAGTACTTC
CASSLGTGEAEQYF
>-|TRBJ1-1|TRBV9|-
TGTGCCAGCAGCGTAGATTCCGCGGGGCGAAAAGAAGCTTTCTTT
CASSVDSAGRKEAFF
>many|TRBJ2-7|TRBV7-9|-
TGTGCCAGCAGCTTAGGAGGCAGCGAGCAGTACTTC
CASSLGGSEQYF
>few|TRBJ2-3|TRBV6-6|TRBD2
TGTGCCAGCAGGCCGGGACTACCAAAAGCCGATACGCAGTATTTT
CASRPGLPKADTQYF
>-|TRBJ2-1|TRBV7-9|TRBD2
TGTGCCAGCAGCTCCTCTAGCGGTGAGCAGTTCTTC
CASSSSSGEQFF
>few|TRBJ2-7|TRBV12-5|TRBD1
TGTGCTAGTGGATTTGTCCGGGACAGGGGATACGAGCAGTACTTC
CASGFVRDRGYEQYF
>-|TRBJ1-4|TRBV5-6|-
TGTGCCAGCAGCCCGCCGGGGGACGGAACTAATGAAAAACTGTTTTTT
CASSPPGDGTNEKLFF
>-|TRBJ1-1|TRBV7-9|TRBD1
TGTGCCAGCAGAAGACAGGGGGCGAGGACTGAAGCTTTCTTT
CASRRQGARTEAFF
>-|TRBJ2-2|TRBV27|-
TGTGCCAGCAGTTCCGTAGCGCGGGGGCGAGACACCGGGGAGCTGTTTTTT
CASSSVARGRDTGELFF
>-|TRBJ1-1|TRBV29-1|-
TGCAGCGTAGCCGAGGTAGCTGAAGCTTTCTTT
CSVAEVAEAFF
>-|TRBJ2-7|TRBV7-2|-
TGTGCCAGCAGCTCCCATACGGAGCCCCCCTACGAGCAGTACTTC
CASSSHTEPPYEQYF
>-|TRBJ2-3|TRBV29-1|TRBD2
TGCAGCGTATGGAGCGGGGGGCCTACAGATACGCAGTATTTT
CSVWSGGPTDTQYF
>few|TRBJ2-6|TRBV19|TRBD2
TGTGCCAGTAGTAGGGCGGGAGGGACTGGGGCCAACGTCCTGACTTTC
CASSRAGGTGANVLTF
>few|TRBJ1-5|TRBV7-8|-
TGTGCCAGCAGCTTAGATTCGCAGACCCGGGGCAATCAGCCCCAGCATTTT
CASSLDSQTRGNQPQHF
>-|TRBJ2-2|TRBV7-2|-
TGTGCCAGCAGCCGACTGCACACCGGGGAGCTGTTTTTT
CASSRLHTGELFF